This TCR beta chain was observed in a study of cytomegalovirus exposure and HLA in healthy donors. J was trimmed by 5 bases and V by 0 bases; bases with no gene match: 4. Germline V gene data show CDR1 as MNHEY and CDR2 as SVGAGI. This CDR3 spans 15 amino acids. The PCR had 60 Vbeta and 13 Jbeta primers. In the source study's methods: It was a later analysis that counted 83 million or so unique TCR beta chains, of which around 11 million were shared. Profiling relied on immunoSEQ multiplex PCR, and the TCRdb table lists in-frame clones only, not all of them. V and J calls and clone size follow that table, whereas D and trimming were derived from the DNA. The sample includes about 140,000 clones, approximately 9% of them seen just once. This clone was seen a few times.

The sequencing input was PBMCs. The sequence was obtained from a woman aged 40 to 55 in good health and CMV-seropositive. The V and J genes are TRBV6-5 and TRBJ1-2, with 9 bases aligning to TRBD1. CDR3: CASSYSIGTGYGYTF. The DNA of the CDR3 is TGTGCCAGCAGTTACTCGATAGGGACAGGGTATGGCTACACCTTC.